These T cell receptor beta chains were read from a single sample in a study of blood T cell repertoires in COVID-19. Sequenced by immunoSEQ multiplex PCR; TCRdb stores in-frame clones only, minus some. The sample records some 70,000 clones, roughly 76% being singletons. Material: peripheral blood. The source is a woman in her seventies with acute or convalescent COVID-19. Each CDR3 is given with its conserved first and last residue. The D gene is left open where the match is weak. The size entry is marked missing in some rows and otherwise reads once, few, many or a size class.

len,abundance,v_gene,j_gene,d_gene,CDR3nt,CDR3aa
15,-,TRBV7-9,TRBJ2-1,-,TGTGCCAGCAGCTTTTATCGGAACAGGGATAATGAGCAGTTCTTC,CASSFYRNRDNEQFF
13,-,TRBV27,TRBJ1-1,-,TGTGCCAGCAGTTTCAATTTAGCCACTGAAGCTTTCTTT,CASSFNLATEAFF
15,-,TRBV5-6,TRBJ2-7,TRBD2,TGTGCCAGCAGCCTGGGACTAGCAGGTTCGTACGAGCAGTACTTC,CASSLGLAGSYEQYF
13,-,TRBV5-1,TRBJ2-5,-,TGCGCCAGCAGCTTGGCCCTACAAGAGACCCAGTACTTC,CASSLALQETQYF
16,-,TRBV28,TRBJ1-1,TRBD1,TGTGCCAGCAGATCTTCGACAGGGGGGTTGGGCACTGAAGCTTTCTTT,CASRSSTGGLGTEAFF
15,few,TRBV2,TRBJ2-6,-,TGTGCCAGTACAGCCCTTACCTCTGGGGCCAACGTCCTGACTTTC,CASTALTSGANVLTF
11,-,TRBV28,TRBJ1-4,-,TGTGCCAGCAGGACAAATGAAAAACTGTTTTTT,CASRTNEKLFF
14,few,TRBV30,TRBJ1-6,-,TGTGCCTGGACCAAAGGTAGAGGTAATTCACCCCTCCACTTT,CAWTKGRGNSPLHF
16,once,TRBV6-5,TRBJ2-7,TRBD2,TGTGCCAGCAGTTCCCCCCTGACTAGCGGGAGGAACGAGCAGTACTTC,CASSSPLTSGRNEQYF
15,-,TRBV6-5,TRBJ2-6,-,TGTGCCAGCAGCTTCGGAGTCCCTGGGGCCAACGTCCTGACTTTC,CASSFGVPGANVLTF